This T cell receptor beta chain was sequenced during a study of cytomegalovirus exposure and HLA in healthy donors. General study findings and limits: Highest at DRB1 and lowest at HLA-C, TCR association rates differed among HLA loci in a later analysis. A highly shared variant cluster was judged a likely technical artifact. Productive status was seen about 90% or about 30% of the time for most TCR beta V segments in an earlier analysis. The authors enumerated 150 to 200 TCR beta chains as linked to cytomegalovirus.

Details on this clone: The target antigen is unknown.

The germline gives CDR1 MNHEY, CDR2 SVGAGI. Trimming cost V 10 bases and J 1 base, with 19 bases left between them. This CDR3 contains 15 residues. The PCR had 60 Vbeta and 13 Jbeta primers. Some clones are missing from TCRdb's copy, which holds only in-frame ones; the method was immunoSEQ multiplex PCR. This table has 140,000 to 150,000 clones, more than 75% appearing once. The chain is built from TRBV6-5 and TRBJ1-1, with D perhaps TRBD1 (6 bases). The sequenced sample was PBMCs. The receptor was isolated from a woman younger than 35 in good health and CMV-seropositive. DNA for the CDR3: TGTGCCACTTGGGGGAGGGGGGCTGGGAACACTGAAGCTTTCTTT. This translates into CATWGRGAGNTEAFF.